These 8 T cell receptor beta chains came from one sample sequenced in a study of blood T cells in healthy people across ages. Primers used in a second PCR of roughly 6 to 11 cycles were a sample-barcoded 5' primer and a J-beta primer mix. MiXCR, run by TCRdb on the 5' RACE reads, gives a single entry per CDR3 protein. The sample has about 640,000 distinct CDR3 sequences, about 54% seen once. Sequencing input: blood. These receptors came from a man aged 55 to 69 in good health.

This chain connects TRBV6-5 to TRBJ2-5, with TRBD1 as a possible D gene (5 bases). There are 9 residues in the CDR3. Germline CDR1 MNHEY, CDR2 SVGAGI. V shed 6 bases and J shed 9 bases, with 5 bases lying between them. The DNA of the CDR3 is TGTGCCAGCAGAGGGGCCCAGTACTTC. Translated: CASRGAQYF.

The chain employs TRBV28 and TRBJ2-1; D unclear. There are 15 residues in the CDR3. Between the trimmed V and J ends, which lost 7 bases and 0 bases, there was a span of 13 bases. Germline loops: CDR1 MDHEN, CDR2 SYDVKM. The CDR3 loop is CASTPWQSSYNEQFF. Here the CDR3 DNA reads TGTGCCAGCACCCCATGGCAGAGCTCCTACAATGAGCAGTTCTTC. Together with reference TRBV28 and TRBJ2-1, the CDR3 gives the full variable domain: DVKVTQSSRYLVKRTGEKVFLECVQDMDHENMFWYRQDPGLGLRLIYFSYDVKMKEKGDIPEGYSVSREKKERFSLILESASTNQTSMYLCASTPWQSSYNEQFFGPGTRLTVL.

The V call is TRBV20-1, the J call TRBJ2-1, with 8 bases aligning to TRBD1. This CDR3 region has 14 residues. From germline, CDR1 is DFQATT and CDR2 SNEGSKA (reference sequence). Trimming removed 2 bases from V and 15 bases from J; junction bases left unmatched: 15. In nucleotides, the CDR3 is TGCAGTGCTAGAACCCCGGGACAGGCTTGGGGGCTGTTCTTC. Translation gives CSARTPGQAWGLFF.

The chain has TRBV5-1 and TRBJ2-1; 11 bases fit TRBD2. This CDR3 spans 17 amino acids. Germline CDR1 reads SGHRS; CDR2 reads YFSETQ. J lost 0 bases, V lost 6 bases, and 8 bases had no gene match. The CDR3: CASTNSGGVSSYNEQFF. The CDR3 DNA follows: TGCGCCAGCACAAATAGCGGGGGGGTAAGCTCCTACAATGAGCAGTTCTTC.

The gene calls are TRBV29-1 and TRBJ2-3; 10 nucleotides agree with TRBD1. Germline V gene sequence: CDR1 SQVTM, CDR2 ANQGSEA. The CDR3 sequence is 16 residues long. The junction had 5 bases not matched to a gene; V was cut back by 0 bases and J by 2 bases. The CDR3 sequence is CSVEDRGTGVTDTQYF. In nucleotides, the CDR3 is TGCAGCGTTGAAGATCGGGGGACAGGGGTCACAGATACGCAGTATTTT.

The chain is built from TRBV20-1 and TRBJ2-3; 10 nucleotides agree with TRBD2. CDR1 and CDR2 (germline): DFQATT, SNEGSKA (reference sequence). This CDR3 has 14 residues. The CDR3 loop reads CGVSGGGLTDTQYF. In DNA form, the CDR3 reads TGCGGTGTCAGCGGGGGGGGCCTCACAGATACGCAGTATTTT.

The V and J genes are TRBV6-5 and TRBJ2-2, with D uncertain. Trimming stripped 0 bases from V and 2 bases from J, with 7 bases between. Germline assignment: CDR1 MNHEY and CDR2 SVGAGI. This CDR3 region has 15 residues. CDR3 DNA sequence: TGTGCCAGCAGTTACTCCGGGCCTAACACCGGGGAGCTGTTTTTT. It is translated as CASSYSGPNTGELFF.

There are a few counts of this clonotype. The junction does not match germline at one end; this may be a read error. CDR3 amino acids: CASSLAGATNEKLFF. CDR3 nucleotide sequence: TGTGCCAGCAGTTTAGCGGGGGCAACTAATGAAAAACTGTTTTTT. This rearrangement joins TRBV7-9 to TRBJ1-4; a weak D match, TRBD1 (5 bases). The germline CDR1 and CDR2 sequences are SEHNR and FQNEAQ (reference sequence). CDR3 length: 15 amino acids.